The rows below give T cell receptor beta chains drawn from one sample of a study of early T cells in non-severe SARS-CoV-2 infection. TCRdb reanalysed the 5' RACE reads using MiXCR and keeps one entry per CDR3 protein. The sample includes roughly 75,000 distinct CDR3 sequences, 8.5% to 10% of them seen just once. What was sequenced was whole blood. The receptors here all came from an adult who was a healthcare worker with PCR-confirmed SARS-CoV-2 infection or an uninfected control (not recorded which). Both conserved end residues are part of each CDR3. The order of the fields is V gene, D gene, J gene, CDR3 protein. A D gene is named only where the DNA matches it firmly.

V gene: TRBV20-1; D gene: NA; J gene: TRBJ2-7; CDR3 protein: CSARDLTGSEYEQYF
V gene: TRBV7-3; D gene: NA; J gene: TRBJ2-3; CDR3 protein: CASSARDFTDTQYF
V gene: TRBV20-1; D gene: NA; J gene: TRBJ2-3; CDR3 protein: CSVYTVLDTQYF
V gene: TRBV6-5; D gene: NA; J gene: TRBJ2-1; CDR3 protein: CASSAALVGSGSYNEQFF
V gene: TRBV7-6; D gene: TRBD2; J gene: TRBJ2-1; CDR3 protein: CASSVLTSGGYNEQFF
V gene: TRBV12-3/TRBV12-4; D gene: TRBD1; J gene: TRBJ2-3; CDR3 protein: CASSVRGQGPDTQYF
V gene: TRBV6-6; D gene: TRBD1; J gene: TRBJ1-5; CDR3 protein: CASSYRQGSQPQHF
V gene: TRBV20-1; D gene: NA; J gene: TRBJ2-7; CDR3 protein: CSALYRDQRYEQYF
V gene: TRBV2; D gene: NA; J gene: TRBJ1-5; CDR3 protein: CASSEQAYSNQPQHF
V gene: TRBV7-9; D gene: TRBD2; J gene: TRBJ2-3; CDR3 protein: CASSSLAGVIDTQYF
V gene: TRBV6-6; D gene: TRBD2; J gene: TRBJ2-7; CDR3 protein: CASSRSGDSYEQYF
V gene: TRBV5-4; D gene: TRBD2; J gene: TRBJ2-2; CDR3 protein: CASSLGREGHTGELFF
V gene: TRBV28; D gene: TRBD2; J gene: TRBJ2-1; CDR3 protein: CASSRLAGVSNEQFF
V gene: TRBV20-1; D gene: TRBD2; J gene: TRBJ2-7; CDR3 protein: CSANNLAGAHEQYF